Listed below are T cell receptor beta chains from one sample, sequenced in a study of CD8 T cells in ankylosing spondylitis. TCRdb fed the 5' RACE reads into MiXCR, producing one record per CDR3 protein. The table includes some 6,000 distinct CDR3 sequences, 2.1% detected once. The sample consisted of blood, either unsorted or a sorted T cell fraction (not recorded which). These receptors all stem from a male donor with ankylosing spondylitis or in good health (not recorded which). CDR3s include the opening cysteine and the closing phenylalanine or tryptophan. Each record gives: V gene, J gene, clone size, D gene, CDR3 DNA, CDR3 protein. The D gene is left open where the match is weak. The size of a clone is reported for some rows only, either as once, few or many, or as a class for expanded clones.

v_gene: TRBV9
j_gene: TRBJ1-2
abundance: many
d_gene: TRBD1
CDR3nt: TGTGCCAGCAGCGGCGGCTCCGGGACAGGTTCTTTCTATGGCTACACCTTC
CDR3aa: CASSGGSGTGSFYGYTF

v_gene: TRBV9
j_gene: TRBJ2-7
abundance: medium-sized
d_gene: TRBD2
CDR3nt: TGTGCCAGCAGCGTCGGGGGGTTGGACGAGCAGTACTTC
CDR3aa: CASSVGGLDEQYF

v_gene: TRBV9
j_gene: TRBJ2-5
abundance: many
d_gene: -
CDR3nt: TGTGCCAGCAGCGTAGGGGGGGCCCAACAAGAGACCCAGTACTTC
CDR3aa: CASSVGGAQQETQYF

v_gene: TRBV9
j_gene: TRBJ2-3
abundance: many
d_gene: -
CDR3nt: TGTGCCAGCAGTTCTACCCTTTGGGGCTCAACGACAGATACGCAGTATTTT
CDR3aa: CASSSTLWGSTTDTQYF

v_gene: TRBV9
j_gene: TRBJ2-7
abundance: medium-sized
d_gene: -
CDR3nt: TGTGCCAGCAGCCCGAAGGACAGCTACGAGCAGTACTTC
CDR3aa: CASSPKDSYEQYF

v_gene: TRBV9
j_gene: TRBJ2-7
abundance: many
d_gene: -
CDR3nt: TGTGCCAGCAGCGTCCGGGGTTCCTACGAGCAGTACTTC
CDR3aa: CASSVRGSYEQYF

v_gene: TRBV9
j_gene: TRBJ2-1
abundance: medium-sized
d_gene: TRBD2
CDR3nt: TGTGCCAGCAGCGGGCCCGGCGGGAGCTCCTACAATGAGCAGTTCTTC
CDR3aa: CASSGPGGSSYNEQFF

v_gene: TRBV9
j_gene: TRBJ2-7
abundance: many
d_gene: -
CDR3nt: TGTGCCAGCAGCGTAGATGGGTTACGTGACGAGCAGTACTTC
CDR3aa: CASSVDGLRDEQYF

v_gene: TRBV9
j_gene: TRBJ2-4
abundance: medium-sized
d_gene: TRBD1
CDR3nt: TGTGCCAGCAGCACCCCGGGACAGGGGGTCGACATTCAGTACTTC
CDR3aa: CASSTPGQGVDIQYF

v_gene: TRBV9
j_gene: TRBJ2-7
abundance: many
d_gene: -
CDR3nt: TGTGCCAGCAGCCCACCGGGATCTAGCGTGGGCGAGCAGTACTTC
CDR3aa: CASSPPGSSVGEQYF

v_gene: TRBV9
j_gene: TRBJ2-3
abundance: many
d_gene: TRBD2
CDR3nt: TGTGCCAGCAGCGCCGGGGGACTAGCTCATGGAGATACGCAGTATTTT
CDR3aa: CASSAGGLAHGDTQYF

v_gene: TRBV9
j_gene: TRBJ2-7
abundance: many
d_gene: TRBD2
CDR3nt: TGTGCCAGCAGCCCTCGAACCAGCGGGAGGTCGTACGAGCAGTACTTC
CDR3aa: CASSPRTSGRSYEQYF

v_gene: TRBV9
j_gene: TRBJ2-6
abundance: many
d_gene: -
CDR3nt: TGTGCCAGCAGCGTAGAGGGGGGAGTTTCTGGGGCCAACGTCCTGACTTTC
CDR3aa: CASSVEGGVSGANVLTF

v_gene: TRBV9
j_gene: TRBJ1-4
abundance: -
d_gene: TRBD1
CDR3nt: TGTGCCAGCAGCGCTGGGACAGCAACTAATGAAAAACTGTTTTTT
CDR3aa: CASSAGTATNEKLFF

v_gene: TRBV9
j_gene: TRBJ2-7
abundance: many
d_gene: TRBD1
CDR3nt: TGTGCCAGCAGCGGGAACACAGGGGCATTCTCCTACGAGCAGTACTTC
CDR3aa: CASSGNTGAFSYEQYF

v_gene: TRBV9
j_gene: TRBJ2-7
abundance: many
d_gene: TRBD2
CDR3nt: TGTGCCAGCAGCGGCAGCGGGAGTAGCTCCTACGAGCAGTACTTC
CDR3aa: CASSGSGSSSYEQYF

v_gene: TRBV9
j_gene: TRBJ1-3
abundance: many
d_gene: -
CDR3nt: TGTGCCAGCAGCGTAGGCGGGAGTTTAAGCTCTGGAAACACCATATATTTT
CDR3aa: CASSVGGSLSSGNTIYF

v_gene: TRBV9
j_gene: TRBJ1-5
abundance: many
d_gene: -
CDR3nt: TGTGCCAGCAGCCAAGGACAGCTTCAGCCCCAGCATTTT
CDR3aa: CASSQGQLQPQHF

v_gene: TRBV9
j_gene: TRBJ2-7
abundance: -
d_gene: TRBD2
CDR3nt: TGTGCCAGCAGCCCCGGGACTAGCGGCCACGAGCAGTACTTC
CDR3aa: CASSPGTSGHEQYF

v_gene: TRBV9
j_gene: TRBJ2-5
abundance: many
d_gene: TRBD2
CDR3nt: TGTGCCAGCAGCGCCGGGACTAGCGGGAGATACCAAGAGACCCAGTACTTC
CDR3aa: CASSAGTSGRYQETQYF

v_gene: TRBV9
j_gene: TRBJ2-7
abundance: many
d_gene: TRBD2
CDR3nt: TGTGCCAGCAGCCCCGGGACTAGCGGGAGCTACGAGCAGTACTTC
CDR3aa: CASSPGTSGSYEQYF

v_gene: TRBV9
j_gene: TRBJ2-3
abundance: many
d_gene: -
CDR3nt: TGTGCCAGCAGCGTAGCGGGAAAAAGCCCAGATACGCAGTATTTT
CDR3aa: CASSVAGKSPDTQYF

v_gene: TRBV9
j_gene: TRBJ2-7
abundance: many
d_gene: -
CDR3nt: TGTGCCAGCAGTCCGACAGCCGAACTCCGGGCCTACGAGCAGTACTTC
CDR3aa: CASSPTAELRAYEQYF

v_gene: TRBV9
j_gene: TRBJ2-7
abundance: many
d_gene: -
CDR3nt: TGTGCCAGCAGCGTAGCGGTAGAGGGAGCCTACGAGCAGTACTTC
CDR3aa: CASSVAVEGAYEQYF

v_gene: TRBV9
j_gene: TRBJ2-1
abundance: many
d_gene: TRBD2
CDR3nt: TGTGCCAGCAGCGACCCCGCGGCTAGCGGGAGTGGGTCCTACAATGAGCAGTTCTTC
CDR3aa: CASSDPAASGSGSYNEQFF

v_gene: TRBV9
j_gene: TRBJ1-1
abundance: many
d_gene: TRBD1
CDR3nt: TGTGCCAGCAGCGTAGACCGGACAGGGAGAACTGAAGCTTTCTTT
CDR3aa: CASSVDRTGRTEAFF

v_gene: TRBV9
j_gene: TRBJ1-1
abundance: many
d_gene: TRBD1
CDR3nt: TGTGCCAGCAGCGTAGGGTACAGGGGGAGCACTGAAGCTTTCTTT
CDR3aa: CASSVGYRGSTEAFF

v_gene: TRBV9
j_gene: TRBJ2-1
abundance: medium-sized
d_gene: -
CDR3nt: TGTGCCAGCAGCGACTCCGAGGCAATCTACAATGAGCAGTTCTTC
CDR3aa: CASSDSEAIYNEQFF

v_gene: TRBV9
j_gene: TRBJ2-3
abundance: many
d_gene: -
CDR3nt: TGTGCCAGCAGCGTAGGTGACAGTAGCACAGATACGCAGTATTTT
CDR3aa: CASSVGDSSTDTQYF

v_gene: TRBV9
j_gene: TRBJ2-7
abundance: many
d_gene: -
CDR3nt: TGTGCCAGCAGCGTAGGTGGGCTAGGAGACGAGCAGTACTTC
CDR3aa: CASSVGGLGDEQYF

v_gene: TRBV9
j_gene: TRBJ1-1
abundance: many
d_gene: -
CDR3nt: TGTGCCAGCAGCGCCGGGGCCGGAGAAGCTTTCTTT
CDR3aa: CASSAGAGEAFF

v_gene: TRBV9
j_gene: TRBJ2-2
abundance: many
d_gene: TRBD2
CDR3nt: TGTGCCAGCAGCGTAGCGCCTAGCGGGAACACCGGGGAGCTGTTTTTT
CDR3aa: CASSVAPSGNTGELFF

v_gene: TRBV9
j_gene: TRBJ2-1
abundance: many
d_gene: TRBD2
CDR3nt: TGTGCCAGCAGCGTTAGCGGGAGGGCTCTGAATGAGCAGTTCTTC
CDR3aa: CASSVSGRALNEQFF

v_gene: TRBV9
j_gene: TRBJ2-2
abundance: medium-sized
d_gene: -
CDR3nt: TGTGCCAGCAGCGCCAAGAAAGGGGAGATCGTCACCGGGGAGCTGTTTTTT
CDR3aa: CASSAKKGEIVTGELFF

v_gene: TRBV9
j_gene: TRBJ2-3
abundance: many
d_gene: -
CDR3nt: TGTGCCAGCAGCGACGGACGTCTAGGCACAGATACGCAGTATTTT
CDR3aa: CASSDGRLGTDTQYF

v_gene: TRBV9
j_gene: TRBJ2-2
abundance: many
d_gene: -
CDR3nt: TGTGCCAGCAGCGTACAGGGTTCCGGGGAGCTGTTTTTT
CDR3aa: CASSVQGSGELFF

v_gene: TRBV9
j_gene: TRBJ2-1
abundance: many
d_gene: TRBD2
CDR3nt: TGTGCCAGCAGCCCGAGGACTAGCGGGGAGGATAATTACAATGAGCAGTTCTTC
CDR3aa: CASSPRTSGEDNYNEQFF

v_gene: TRBV9
j_gene: TRBJ2-1
abundance: many
d_gene: -
CDR3nt: TGTGCCAGCAGCGTAGGGGCTAGCGACAATGAGCAGTTCTTC
CDR3aa: CASSVGASDNEQFF

v_gene: TRBV9
j_gene: TRBJ2-7
abundance: -
d_gene: -
CDR3nt: TGTGCCAGCTGCGTAGGGCCCCACAGGAAACCCTCCTACGACCAGTACTTC
CDR3aa: CASCVGPHRKPSYDQYF

v_gene: TRBV9
j_gene: TRBJ2-7
abundance: many
d_gene: -
CDR3nt: TGTGCCAGCAGCGCATTACCGGAGACGGGGGAGCAGTACTTC
CDR3aa: CASSALPETGEQYF

v_gene: TRBV9
j_gene: TRBJ2-7
abundance: many
d_gene: -
CDR3nt: TGTGCCAGCAGCCCTCAGATTTCCGACGAGCAGTACTTC
CDR3aa: CASSPQISDEQYF

v_gene: TRBV9
j_gene: TRBJ2-4
abundance: many
d_gene: -
CDR3nt: TGTGCCAGCAGCGCCTACGAATGGGACACCAATCTAGCCAAAAACATTCAGTACTTC
CDR3aa: CASSAYEWDTNLAKNIQYF

v_gene: TRBV9
j_gene: TRBJ2-1
abundance: large
d_gene: -
CDR3nt: TGTGCCAGCGGTTCTCCCTACAATGAGCAGTTCTTC
CDR3aa: CASGSPYNEQFF

v_gene: TRBV9
j_gene: TRBJ2-2
abundance: many
d_gene: TRBD2
CDR3nt: TGTGCCAGCAGCGTAGCTACAGTAGCGGGCCTGCGGACCGGGGAGCTGTTTTTT
CDR3aa: CASSVATVAGLRTGELFF

v_gene: TRBV9
j_gene: TRBJ2-7
abundance: many
d_gene: -
CDR3nt: TGTGCCAGCAGCCTTGACCATGCTAAGGAGCAGTACTTC
CDR3aa: CASSLDHAKEQYF

v_gene: TRBV9
j_gene: TRBJ2-2
abundance: medium-sized
d_gene: -
CDR3nt: TGTGCCAGCAGCGATCCGGGACAAGCTCCGAACACCGGGGAGCTGTTTTTT
CDR3aa: CASSDPGQAPNTGELFF

v_gene: TRBV9
j_gene: TRBJ2-3
abundance: many
d_gene: TRBD2
CDR3nt: TGTGCCAGCAGCCCCGGGGGGGCGCCGGATACGCAGTATTTT
CDR3aa: CASSPGGAPDTQYF

v_gene: TRBV9
j_gene: TRBJ2-7
abundance: many
d_gene: -
CDR3nt: TGTGCCAGCAGCGTAGTTCTGGAGGAGCAGTACTTC
CDR3aa: CASSVVLEEQYF

v_gene: TRBV4-1
j_gene: TRBJ2-7
abundance: medium-sized
d_gene: TRBD1
CDR3nt: TGCGCCAGCAGCCAAGATGAACGGGACAGGGACTACGAGCAGTACTTC
CDR3aa: CASSQDERDRDYEQYF

v_gene: TRBV9
j_gene: TRBJ2-7
abundance: medium-sized
d_gene: -
CDR3nt: TGTGCCAGCAGCGTAGGGAGGGGGGGCTCCTACGAGCAGTACTTC
CDR3aa: CASSVGRGGSYEQYF

v_gene: TRBV9
j_gene: TRBJ2-1
abundance: many
d_gene: -
CDR3nt: TGTGCCAGCAGCCTTTTTGGGGAAACCTACAATGAGCAGTTCTTC
CDR3aa: CASSLFGETYNEQFF

v_gene: TRBV9
j_gene: TRBJ2-7
abundance: many
d_gene: TRBD1
CDR3nt: TGTGCCAGCAGCCCAGGGACAGGGGGCTTGGGCTCCTACGAGCAGTACTTC
CDR3aa: CASSPGTGGLGSYEQYF

v_gene: TRBV9
j_gene: TRBJ2-7
abundance: many
d_gene: -
CDR3nt: TGTGCCAGCAGCGTAGAGCCGGACGCCTCCTACGAGCAGTACTTC
CDR3aa: CASSVEPDASYEQYF

v_gene: TRBV9
j_gene: TRBJ2-7
abundance: medium-sized
d_gene: TRBD1
CDR3nt: TGTGCCAGCAGCGTAGTAGAGACAGGGTTCGGGGAGCAGTACTTC
CDR3aa: CASSVVETGFGEQYF

v_gene: TRBV9
j_gene: TRBJ1-2
abundance: many
d_gene: TRBD1
CDR3nt: TGTGCCAGCAGCCCTCAGGGGGCCGGCTATGGCTACACCTTC
CDR3aa: CASSPQGAGYGYTF

v_gene: TRBV9
j_gene: TRBJ2-2
abundance: many
d_gene: -
CDR3nt: TGTGCCAGCAGCGATAAGGCGGGGTCCGGGGAGAACACCGGGGAGCTGTTTTTT
CDR3aa: CASSDKAGSGENTGELFF

v_gene: TRBV9
j_gene: TRBJ2-7
abundance: many
d_gene: TRBD1
CDR3nt: TGTGCCAGCAGCGAGACAGGGGGATCCTACGAGCAGTACTTC
CDR3aa: CASSETGGSYEQYF

v_gene: TRBV9
j_gene: TRBJ2-2
abundance: many
d_gene: -
CDR3nt: TGTGCCAGCAGAGCCCCCTCAGGGGAGCTGTTTTTT
CDR3aa: CASRAPSGELFF

v_gene: TRBV9
j_gene: TRBJ2-2
abundance: many
d_gene: -
CDR3nt: TGTGCCAGCAGCCCCCCCCGGGGCAGGCACGCCGGGAACACCGGGGAGCTGTTTTTT
CDR3aa: CASSPPRGRHAGNTGELFF